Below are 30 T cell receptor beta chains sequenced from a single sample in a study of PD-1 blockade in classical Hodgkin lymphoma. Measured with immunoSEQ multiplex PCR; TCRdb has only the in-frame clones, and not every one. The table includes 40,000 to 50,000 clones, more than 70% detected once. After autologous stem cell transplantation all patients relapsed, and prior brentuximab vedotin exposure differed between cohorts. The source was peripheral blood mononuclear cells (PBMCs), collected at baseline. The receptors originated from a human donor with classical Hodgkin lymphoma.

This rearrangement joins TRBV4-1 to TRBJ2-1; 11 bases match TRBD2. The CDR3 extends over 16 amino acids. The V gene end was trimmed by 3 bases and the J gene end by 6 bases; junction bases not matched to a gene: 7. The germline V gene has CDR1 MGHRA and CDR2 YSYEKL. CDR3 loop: CASSQSTSGSFNEQFF. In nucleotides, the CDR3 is TGCGCCAGCAGCCAGTCAACTAGCGGGAGTTTCAATGAGCAGTTCTTC.

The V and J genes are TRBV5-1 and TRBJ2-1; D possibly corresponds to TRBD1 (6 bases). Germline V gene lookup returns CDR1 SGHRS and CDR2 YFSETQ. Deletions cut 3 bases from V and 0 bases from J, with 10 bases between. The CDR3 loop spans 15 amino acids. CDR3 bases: TGCGCCAGCAGCTCAACAGGGTACTCCTACAATGAGCAGTTCTTC. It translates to CASSSTGYSYNEQFF.

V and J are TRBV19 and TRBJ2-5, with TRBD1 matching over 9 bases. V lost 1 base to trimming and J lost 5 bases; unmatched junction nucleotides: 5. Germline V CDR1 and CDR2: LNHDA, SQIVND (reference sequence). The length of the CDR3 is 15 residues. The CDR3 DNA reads TGTGCCAGTAGTATAGGGTTACAGGGGGCCGAGACCCAGTACTTC. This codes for CASSIGLQGAETQYF.

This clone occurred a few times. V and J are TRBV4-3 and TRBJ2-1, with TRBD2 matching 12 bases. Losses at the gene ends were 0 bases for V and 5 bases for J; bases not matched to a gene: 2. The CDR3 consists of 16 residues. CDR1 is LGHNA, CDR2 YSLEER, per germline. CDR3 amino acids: CASSQELAGGDNEQFF. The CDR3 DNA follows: TGCGCCAGCAGCCAAGAGCTAGCGGGAGGGGACAATGAGCAGTTCTTC.

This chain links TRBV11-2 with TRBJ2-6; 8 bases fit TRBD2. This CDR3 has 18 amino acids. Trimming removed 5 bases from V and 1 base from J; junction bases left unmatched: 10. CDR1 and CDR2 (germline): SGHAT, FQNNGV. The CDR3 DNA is TGTGCCAGCAGCGGTATAGCGGGGACTCAATCTGGGGCCAACGTCCTGACTTTC. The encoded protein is CASSGIAGTQSGANVLTF.

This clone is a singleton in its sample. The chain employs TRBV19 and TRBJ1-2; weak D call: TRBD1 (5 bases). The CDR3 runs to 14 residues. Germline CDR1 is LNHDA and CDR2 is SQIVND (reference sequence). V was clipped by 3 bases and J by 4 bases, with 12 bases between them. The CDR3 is CASSIANQGYGYTF. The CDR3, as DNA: TGTGCCAGTAGTATCGCGAACCAGGGCTATGGCTACACCTTC.

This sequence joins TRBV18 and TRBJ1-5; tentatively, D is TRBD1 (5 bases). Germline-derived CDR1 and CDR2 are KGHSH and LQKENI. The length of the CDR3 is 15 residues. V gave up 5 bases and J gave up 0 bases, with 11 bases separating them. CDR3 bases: TGTGCCAGCTCAGGGACGGCGAATAGCAATCAGCCCCAGCATTTT. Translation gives CASSGTANSNQPQHF.

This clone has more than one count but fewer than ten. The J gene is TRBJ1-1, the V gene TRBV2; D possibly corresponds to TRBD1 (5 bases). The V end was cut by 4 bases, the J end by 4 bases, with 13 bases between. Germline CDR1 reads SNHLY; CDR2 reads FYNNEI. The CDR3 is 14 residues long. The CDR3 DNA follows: TGTGCCAGCAGTGTTGGGACCCCGCCCACTGAAGCTTTCTTT. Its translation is CASSVGTPPTEAFF.

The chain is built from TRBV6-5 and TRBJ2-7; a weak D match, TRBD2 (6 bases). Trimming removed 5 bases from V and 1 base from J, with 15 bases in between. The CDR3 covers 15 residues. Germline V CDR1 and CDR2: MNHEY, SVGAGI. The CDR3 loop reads CASSLGGLPSYEQYF. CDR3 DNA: TGTGCCAGCAGTCTCGGAGGGCTCCCATCCTACGAGCAGTACTTC.

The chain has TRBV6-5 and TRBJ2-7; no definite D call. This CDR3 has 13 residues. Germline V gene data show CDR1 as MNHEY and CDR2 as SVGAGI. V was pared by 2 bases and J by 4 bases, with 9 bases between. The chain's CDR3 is CASSYTYNYEQYF. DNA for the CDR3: TGTGCCAGCAGTTACACTTATAATTACGAGCAGTACTTC.

The CDR3 loop is CASTTGRRDQPQHF. The CDR3 DNA is TGTGCCAGTACCACGGGAAGGCGGGATCAGCCCCAGCATTTT. The chain links TRBV19 to TRBJ1-5; D is ambiguous. Trimming pared 7 bases from V and 5 bases from J, leaving 15 bases between. CDR3 length: 14 residues. Germline V CDR1 and CDR2: LNHDA, SQIVND (reference sequence).

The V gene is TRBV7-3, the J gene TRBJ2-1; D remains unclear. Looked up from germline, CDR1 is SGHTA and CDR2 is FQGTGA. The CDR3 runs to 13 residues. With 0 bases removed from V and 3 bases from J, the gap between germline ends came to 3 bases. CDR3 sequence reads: CASSLTDYNEQFF. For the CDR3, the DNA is TGTGCCAGCAGCTTAACCGACTACAATGAGCAGTTCTTC.

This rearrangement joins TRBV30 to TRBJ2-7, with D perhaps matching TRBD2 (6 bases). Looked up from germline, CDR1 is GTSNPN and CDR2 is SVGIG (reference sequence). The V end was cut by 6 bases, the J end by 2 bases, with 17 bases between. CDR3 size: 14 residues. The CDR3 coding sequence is TGTGCCTGTCACAGAGCGGGCGAGGCCTACGAGCAGTACTTC. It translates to CACHRAGEAYEQYF.

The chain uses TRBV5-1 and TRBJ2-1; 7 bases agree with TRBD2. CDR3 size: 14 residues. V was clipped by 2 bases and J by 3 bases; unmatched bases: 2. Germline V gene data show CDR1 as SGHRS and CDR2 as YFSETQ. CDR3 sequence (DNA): TGCGCCAGCAGCTTCCGGGGGGACTACAATGAGCAGTTCTTC. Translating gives CASSFRGDYNEQFF.

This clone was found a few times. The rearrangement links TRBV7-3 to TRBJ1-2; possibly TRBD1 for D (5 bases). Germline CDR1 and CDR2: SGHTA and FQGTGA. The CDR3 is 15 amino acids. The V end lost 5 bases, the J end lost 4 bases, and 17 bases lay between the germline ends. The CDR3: CASSPNVGDPYGYTF. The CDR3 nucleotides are TGTGCCAGCAGCCCGAACGTAGGGGATCCCTATGGCTACACCTTC.

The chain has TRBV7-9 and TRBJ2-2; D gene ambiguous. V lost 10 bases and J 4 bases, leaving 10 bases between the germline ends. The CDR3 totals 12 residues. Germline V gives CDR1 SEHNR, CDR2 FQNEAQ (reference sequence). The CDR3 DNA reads TGTGCCACCCCCGCCAGCACCGGGGAGCTGTTTTTT. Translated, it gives CATPASTGELFF.

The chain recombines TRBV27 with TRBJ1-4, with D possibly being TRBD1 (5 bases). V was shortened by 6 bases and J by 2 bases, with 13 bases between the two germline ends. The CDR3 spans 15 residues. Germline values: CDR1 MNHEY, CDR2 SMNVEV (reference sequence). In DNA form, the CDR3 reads TGTGCCAGCAGCCCTCGAGGGACTACTAATGAAAAACTGTTTTTT. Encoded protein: CASSPRGTTNEKLFF.

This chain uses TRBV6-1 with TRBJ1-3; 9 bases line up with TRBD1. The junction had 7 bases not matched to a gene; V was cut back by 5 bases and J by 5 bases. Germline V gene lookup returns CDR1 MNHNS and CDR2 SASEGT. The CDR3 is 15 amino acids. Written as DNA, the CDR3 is TGTGCCAGCAGTCCGGCCGGGACAGGGAGAAACACCATATATTTT. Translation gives CASSPAGTGRNTIYF.

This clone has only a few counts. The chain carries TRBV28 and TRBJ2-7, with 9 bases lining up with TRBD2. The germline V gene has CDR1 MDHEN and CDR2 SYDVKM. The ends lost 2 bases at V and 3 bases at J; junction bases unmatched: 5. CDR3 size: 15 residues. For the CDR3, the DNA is TGTGCCAGCAGTTTAACCGTAGCGGGGGTCTACGAGCAGTACTTC. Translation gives CASSLTVAGVYEQYF. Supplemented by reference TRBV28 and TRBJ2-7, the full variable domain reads DVKVTQSSRYLVKRTGEKVFLECVQDMDHENMFWYRQDPGLGLRLIYFSYDVKMKEKGDIPEGYSVSREKKERFSLILESASTNQTSMYLCASSLTVAGVYEQYFGPGTRLTVT.

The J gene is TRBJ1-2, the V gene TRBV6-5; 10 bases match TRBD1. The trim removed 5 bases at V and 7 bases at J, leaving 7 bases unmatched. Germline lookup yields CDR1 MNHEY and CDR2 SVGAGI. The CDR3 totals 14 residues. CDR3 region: CASSTTGGIGGYTF. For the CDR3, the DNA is TGTGCCAGCAGTACGACAGGGGGCATCGGTGGCTACACCTTC.

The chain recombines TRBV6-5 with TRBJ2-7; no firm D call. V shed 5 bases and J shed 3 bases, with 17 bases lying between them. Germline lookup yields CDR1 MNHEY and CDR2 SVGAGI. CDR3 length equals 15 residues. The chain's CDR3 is CASSGQYDAIYEQYF. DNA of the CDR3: TGTGCCAGCAGTGGGCAGTATGACGCTATCTACGAGCAGTACTTC.

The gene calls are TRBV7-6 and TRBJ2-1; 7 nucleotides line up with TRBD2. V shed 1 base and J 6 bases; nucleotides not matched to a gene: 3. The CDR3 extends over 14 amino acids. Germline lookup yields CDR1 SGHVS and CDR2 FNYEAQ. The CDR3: CASSLGSGGNEQFF. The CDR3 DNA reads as TGTGCCAGCAGCTTAGGTTCGGGGGGCAATGAGCAGTTCTTC.

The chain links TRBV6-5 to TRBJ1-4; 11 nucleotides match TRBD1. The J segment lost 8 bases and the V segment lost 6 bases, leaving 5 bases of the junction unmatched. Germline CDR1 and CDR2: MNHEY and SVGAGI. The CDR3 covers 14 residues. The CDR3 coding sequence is TGTGCCAGCAGAGGGACAGGGGGAAAAGAAAAACTGTTTTTT. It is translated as CASRGTGGKEKLFF.

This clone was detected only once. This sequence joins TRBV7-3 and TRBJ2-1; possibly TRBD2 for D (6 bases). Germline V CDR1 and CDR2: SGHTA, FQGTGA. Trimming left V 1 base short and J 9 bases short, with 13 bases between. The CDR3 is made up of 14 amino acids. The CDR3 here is CASSLKGGVGEQFF. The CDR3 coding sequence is TGTGCCAGCAGCTTAAAAGGAGGGGTCGGTGAGCAGTTCTTC. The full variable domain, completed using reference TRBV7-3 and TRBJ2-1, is GAGVSQTPSNKVTEKGKYVELRCDPISGHTALYWYRQSLGQGPEFLIYFQGTGAADDSGLPNDRFFAVRPEGSVSTLKIQRTERGDSAVYLCASSLKGGVGEQFFGPGTRLTVL.

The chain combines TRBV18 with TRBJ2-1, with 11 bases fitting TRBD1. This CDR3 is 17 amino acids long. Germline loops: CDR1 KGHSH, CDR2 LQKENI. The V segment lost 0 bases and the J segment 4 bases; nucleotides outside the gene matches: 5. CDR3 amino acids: CASSPPIGTGGYNEQFF. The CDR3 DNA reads TGTGCCAGCTCACCACCGATCGGGACAGGGGGGTACAATGAGCAGTTCTTC.

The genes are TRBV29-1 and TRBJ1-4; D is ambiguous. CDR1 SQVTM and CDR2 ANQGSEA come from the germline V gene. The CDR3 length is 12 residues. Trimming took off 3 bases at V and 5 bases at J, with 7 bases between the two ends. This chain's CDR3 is CSVEDLNEKLFF. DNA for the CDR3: TGCAGCGTTGAGGACCTGAATGAAAAACTGTTTTTT.

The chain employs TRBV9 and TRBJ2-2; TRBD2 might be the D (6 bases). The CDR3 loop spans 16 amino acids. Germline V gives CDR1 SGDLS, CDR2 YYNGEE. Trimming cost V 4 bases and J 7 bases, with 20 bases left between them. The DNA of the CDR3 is TGTGCCAGCAGCCCAAAGGCGCGGGATCTTAGCGGGGAGCTGTTTTTT. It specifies CASSPKARDLSGELFF.

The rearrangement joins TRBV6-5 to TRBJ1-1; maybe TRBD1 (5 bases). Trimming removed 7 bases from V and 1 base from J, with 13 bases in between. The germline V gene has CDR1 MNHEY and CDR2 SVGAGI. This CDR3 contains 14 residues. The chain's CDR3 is CASTSRGTNTEAFF. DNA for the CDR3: TGTGCCAGCACCTCCCGGGGGACGAACACTGAAGCTTTCTTT.

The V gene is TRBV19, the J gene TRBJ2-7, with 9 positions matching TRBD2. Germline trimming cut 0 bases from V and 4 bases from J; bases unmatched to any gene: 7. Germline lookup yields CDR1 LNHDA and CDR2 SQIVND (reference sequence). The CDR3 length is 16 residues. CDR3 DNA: TGTGCCAGTAGTATAGAGACGACTAGCGGCCTGTACGAGCAGTACTTC. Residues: CASSIETTSGLYEQYF.

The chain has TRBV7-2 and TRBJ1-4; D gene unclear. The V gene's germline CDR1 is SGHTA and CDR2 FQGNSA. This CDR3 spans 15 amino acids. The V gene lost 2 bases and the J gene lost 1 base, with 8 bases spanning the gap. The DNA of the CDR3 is TGTGCCAGCAGCTTAACGCGGCTAACTAATGAAAAACTGTTTTTT. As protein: CASSLTRLTNEKLFF.